Listed below are T cell receptor beta chains from one sample, sequenced in a study of identical twins. TCRdb recomputed calls from the 5' RACE reads with MiXCR, one row per CDR3 protein. Among hundreds of thousands of distinct CDR3 sequences listed, less than 9% were seen once. The same sample was also used in a study of yellow fever vaccine responses in identical twins.

The material sequenced was PBMCs. These receptors all stem from a woman younger than 30 in good health. The CDR3 runs from the conserved cysteine through the conserved F or W. Fields, in order: clone size, D gene, J gene, V gene, CDR3 protein, CDR3 DNA. D genes are given only for firm matches. Not all rows give a size; the values are once, few, many and, for expanded clones, a class.

many . TRBJ2-1 TRBV5-1 CASSPGKSSYNEQFF TGCGCCAGCAGCCCAGGGAAGAGCTCCTACAATGAGCAGTTCTTC
. . TRBJ2-6 TRBV18 CASSPRPQVSGANVLTF TGTGCCAGCTCCCCCCGGCCACAGGTCTCTGGGGCCAACGTCCTGACTTTC
many . TRBJ1-3 TRBV29-1 CSVETGRGNTIYF TGCAGCGTTGAAACAGGCCGCGGAAACACCATATATTTT
many . TRBJ2-7 TRBV5-1 CASKRTSGPYEQYF TGCGCCAGCAAGAGGACATCAGGACCCTACGAGCAGTACTTC
. . TRBJ2-3 TRBV7-7 CAVSVSPGSADTQYF TGTGCCGTTTCAGTATCCCCCGGGAGCGCAGATACGCAGTATTTT
. TRBD1 TRBJ2-5 TRBV2 CASSRRSQGKETQYF TGTGCCAGCAGTAGGCGCTCACAGGGGAAAGAGACCCAGTACTTC
. TRBD1 TRBJ1-5 TRBV15 CATSREGTGDQPQHF TGTGCCACCAGCAGAGAGGGGACAGGAGATCAGCCCCAGCATTTT
few . TRBJ1-5 TRBV5-1 CASSLARQSNQPQHF TGCGCCAGCAGCTTGGCCCGGCAAAGCAATCAGCCCCAGCATTTT
. . TRBJ2-5 TRBV12-3/TRBV12-4 CASSPDSVETQYF TGTGCCAGCAGCCCGGACAGTGTGGAGACCCAGTACTTC
. TRBD1 TRBJ1-2 TRBV18 CASSPRTGGGGGYTF TGTGCCAGCTCACCCCGGACAGGGGGCGGTGGTGGCTACACCTTC
. . TRBJ2-5 TRBV12-3/TRBV12-4 CASSFGAIQETQYF TGTGCCAGCAGTTTTGGGGCTATCCAAGAGACCCAGTACTTC
. TRBD1 TRBJ1-5 TRBV12-3/TRBV12-4 CASTSDRGLHQPQHF TGTGCCAGCACATCGGATAGGGGGCTTCATCAGCCCCAGCATTTT
. TRBD2 TRBJ2-7 TRBV12-3/TRBV12-4 CASTKGLAGGREQYF TGTGCCAGCACTAAGGGACTAGCGGGGGGTCGCGAGCAGTACTTC
. . TRBJ2-5 TRBV20-1 CSAGDVPQETQYF TGCAGTGCTGGGGATGTCCCTCAAGAGACCCAGTACTTC
. . TRBJ1-2 TRBV11-1 CASSPREASGGSNYGYTF TGTGCCAGCAGCCCCCGCGAGGCATCGGGGGGCTCTAACTATGGCTACACCTTC
few TRBD2 TRBJ2-1 TRBV9 CASSVGTSGSSNYNEQFF TGTGCCAGCAGCGTAGGGACTAGCGGGAGTTCGAACTACAATGAGCAGTTCTTC
. TRBD2 TRBJ2-1 TRBV7-2 CASSVGTSGSLDEQFF TGTGCCAGCAGCGTGGGGACTAGCGGGAGTCTGGATGAGCAGTTCTTC
many TRBD1 TRBJ2-4 TRBV20-1 CSARQGAGLAKNIQYF TGCAGTGCCCGACAGGGGGCCGGACTAGCCAAAAACATTCAGTACTTC
few TRBD2 TRBJ2-1 TRBV6-1 CASSEKDSGRAQQFF TGTGCCAGCAGTGAAAAGGATAGCGGGAGGGCCCAGCAGTTCTTC
. . TRBJ2-5 TRBV4-2 CASSQEGGGKGTQYF TGTGCCAGCAGCCAAGAAGGGGGGGGCAAGGGGACCCAGTACTTC
. TRBD1 TRBJ2-2 TRBV6-4 CASSDQGAGELFF TGTGCCAGCAGTGATCAGGGGGCCGGGGAGCTGTTTTTT
many . TRBJ2-7 TRBV6-1 CASSEAGSSSIYEQYF TGTGCCAGCAGTGAAGCAGGATCTAGCTCCATCTACGAGCAGTACTTC
few . TRBJ1-3 TRBV20-1 CSARDWDGQGGSGNTIYF TGCAGTGCTAGAGATTGGGATGGGCAGGGCGGATCTGGAAACACCATATATTTT
few TRBD2 TRBJ2-7 TRBV7-7 CASSLRGTSGRAKAYEQYF TGTGCCAGCAGCTTACGCGGCACTAGCGGGAGGGCGAAGGCCTACGAGCAGTACTTC
few TRBD1 TRBJ2-5 TRBV20-1 CSASAGTGGEETQYF TGCAGTGCTAGCGCCGGGACAGGGGGCGAAGAGACCCAGTACTTC
few . TRBJ2-7 TRBV4-1 CASSQEPGWANEQYF TGCGCCAGCAGCCAAGAGCCAGGGTGGGCTAACGAGCAGTACTTC
many . TRBJ2-3 TRBV12-3/TRBV12-4 CASNEGTDTQYF TGTGCCAGCAACGAGGGGACAGATACGCAGTATTTT
few . TRBJ1-5 TRBV2 CASSEEGGEPQHF TGTGCCAGCAGTGAAGAAGGGGGAGAGCCCCAGCATTTT
. TRBD2 TRBJ2-5 TRBV5-1 CASSLSPLNKASGQETQYF TGCGCCAGCAGCCTGAGCCCCCTCAATAAGGCTAGCGGCCAAGAGACCCAGTACTTC
many . TRBJ2-5 TRBV7-9 CASSFDYRDPQETQYF TGTGCCAGCAGCTTCGATTACCGGGATCCCCAAGAGACCCAGTACTTC
. . TRBJ2-7 TRBV29-1 CSVRGSVTYEQYF TGCAGCGTTAGGGGGTCAGTCACCTACGAGCAGTACTTC
. . TRBJ1-1 TRBV6-6 CASQQVFGTEAFF TGTGCCAGCCAGCAGGTGTTTGGCACTGAAGCTTTCTTT
few TRBD1 TRBJ2-5 TRBV5-1 CASSSGTGFLETQYF TGCGCCAGCAGCTCTGGGACAGGGTTTTTAGAGACCCAGTACTTC
. TRBD1 TRBJ1-2 TRBV29-1 CSVAGQPLTNYGYTF TGCAGCGTTGCGGGACAGCCCTTAACTAACTATGGCTACACCTTC
. TRBD2 TRBJ2-3 TRBV2 CASSEARTSGKLTDTQYF TGTGCCAGCAGTGAAGCCCGGACTAGCGGGAAACTCACAGATACGCAGTATTTT
many . TRBJ2-2 TRBV5-5 CASSFLVIGELFF TGTGCCAGCAGCTTCCTAGTGATCGGGGAGCTGTTTTTT
many . TRBJ2-1 TRBV20-1 CSAAKANYNEQFF TGCAGTGCTGCTAAAGCCAACTACAATGAGCAGTTCTTC
few . TRBJ2-5 TRBV5-1 CASSLAVHTGEETQYF TGCGCCAGCAGCTTGGCCGTGCACACCGGTGAAGAGACCCAGTACTTC
. . TRBJ1-1 TRBV7-2 CASSLVAAPGTEAFF TGTGCCAGCAGCTTAGTGGCAGCCCCGGGCACTGAAGCTTTCTTT
few TRBD2 TRBJ2-1 TRBV14 CASSQVARAGSPFYNEQFF TGTGCCAGCAGCCAAGTTGCTCGAGCGGGAAGTCCCTTTTACAATGAGCAGTTCTTC
. . TRBJ2-2 TRBV5-1 CASHPNTGELFF TGCGCCTCCCATCCTAACACCGGGGAGCTGTTTTTT
. TRBD2 TRBJ2-1 TRBV5-1 CASSFPDARTSPNYNEQFF TGCGCCAGCAGCTTCCCGGACGCACGGACTAGCCCAAACTACAATGAGCAGTTCTTC
many . TRBJ1-5 TRBV12-3/TRBV12-4 CASSRDWGNQPQHF TGTGCCAGCAGTCGCGACTGGGGCAATCAGCCCCAGCATTTT
. . TRBJ1-1 TRBV11-3 CASRLTGEEAFF TGTGCCAGCAGATTGACAGGCGAGGAAGCTTTCTTT
many . TRBJ1-6 TRBV12-3/TRBV12-4 CASSLSNSPLHF TGTGCCAGCAGCCTCTCTAATTCACCCCTCCACTTT
many . TRBJ2-1 TRBV12-3/TRBV12-4 CASSLAGGIGDEQFF TGTGCCAGCAGTTTAGCGGGGGGTATTGGCGATGAGCAGTTCTTC
few TRBD2 TRBJ2-5 TRBV20-1 CSERGYGETQYF TGCAGCGAGCGGGGGTATGGAGAGACCCAGTACTTC
few . TRBJ2-7 TRBV10-3 CAISVSSEQYF TGTGCCATCAGTGTGTCAAGCGAGCAGTACTTC
few TRBD1 TRBJ1-5 TRBV6-1 CASGQGVRQPQHF TGTGCCAGCGGGCAGGGGGTTAGACAGCCCCAGCATTTT
few TRBD2 TRBJ2-4 TRBV20-1 CSARGQTSGRALNIQYF TGCAGTGCTAGGGGCCAGACTAGCGGGAGGGCCTTAAACATTCAGTACTTC
many TRBD2 TRBJ2-2 TRBV20-1 CSARDLAGGDTGELFF TGCAGTGCTAGAGACCTAGCGGGAGGGGACACCGGGGAGCTGTTTTTT
few TRBD2 TRBJ2-1 TRBV20-1 CRWASGYNEQFF TGCAGGTGGGCTAGCGGGTACAATGAGCAGTTCTTC
. TRBD1 TRBJ2-1 TRBV4-1 CATGGTGYNEQFF TGCGCCACCGGCGGGACAGGGTACAATGAGCAGTTCTTC
many TRBD2 TRBJ2-1 TRBV7-3 CASSTQGLAGGNEQFF TGTGCCAGCAGCACCCAGGGACTAGCGGGAGGGAATGAGCAGTTCTTC